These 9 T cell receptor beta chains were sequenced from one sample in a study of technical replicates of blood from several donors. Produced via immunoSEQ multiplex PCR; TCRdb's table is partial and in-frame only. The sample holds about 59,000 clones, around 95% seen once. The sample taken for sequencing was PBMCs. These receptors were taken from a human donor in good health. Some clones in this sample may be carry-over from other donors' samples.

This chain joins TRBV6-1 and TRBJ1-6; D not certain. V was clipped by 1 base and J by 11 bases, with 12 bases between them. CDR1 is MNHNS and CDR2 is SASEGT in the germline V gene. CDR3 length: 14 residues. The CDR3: CASSEGAVGAPLHF. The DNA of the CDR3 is TGTGCCAGCAGTGAAGGGGCTGTCGGGGCACCCCTCCACTTT.

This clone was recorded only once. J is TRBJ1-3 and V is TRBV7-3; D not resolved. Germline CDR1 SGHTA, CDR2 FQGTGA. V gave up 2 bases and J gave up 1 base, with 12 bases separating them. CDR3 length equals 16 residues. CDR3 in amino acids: CASSLAPSGSGNTIYF. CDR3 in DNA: TGTGCCAGCAGCTTAGCCCCGTCCGGGTCTGGAAACACCATATATTTT.

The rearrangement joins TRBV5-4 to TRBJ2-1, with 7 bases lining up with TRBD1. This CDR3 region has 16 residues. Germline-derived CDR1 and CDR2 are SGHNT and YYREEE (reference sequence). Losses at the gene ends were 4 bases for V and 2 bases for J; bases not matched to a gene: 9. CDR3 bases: TGTGCCAGCAGCGTGACAGGGAAGAGGGCCTACAATGAGCAGTTCTTC. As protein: CASSVTGKRAYNEQFF.

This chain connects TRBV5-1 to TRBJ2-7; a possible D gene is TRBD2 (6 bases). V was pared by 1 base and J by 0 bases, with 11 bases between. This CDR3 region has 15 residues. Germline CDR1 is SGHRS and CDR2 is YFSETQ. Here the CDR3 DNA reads TGCGCCAGCAGCTTGACGGGGGAGAGCTCCTACGAGCAGTACTTC. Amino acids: CASSLTGESSYEQYF.

CDR3 loop: CASSPQRQGDNSPLHF. DNA of the CDR3: TGTGCCAGCTCACCACAAAGGCAGGGGGATAATTCACCCCTCCACTTT. The rearrangement links TRBV18 to TRBJ1-6, with 7 nucleotides matching TRBD1. The V segment lost 1 base and the J segment 5 bases; nucleotides outside the gene matches: 5. Germline-derived CDR1 and CDR2 are KGHSH and LQKENI. The CDR3 runs 16 residues.

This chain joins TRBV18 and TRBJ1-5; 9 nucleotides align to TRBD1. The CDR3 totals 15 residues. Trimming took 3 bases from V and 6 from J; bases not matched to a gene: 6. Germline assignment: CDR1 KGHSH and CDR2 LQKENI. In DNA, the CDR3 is TGTGCCAGCTCACCGGACAGGGGCTTTGGTCAGCCCCAGCATTTT. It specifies CASSPDRGFGQPQHF.

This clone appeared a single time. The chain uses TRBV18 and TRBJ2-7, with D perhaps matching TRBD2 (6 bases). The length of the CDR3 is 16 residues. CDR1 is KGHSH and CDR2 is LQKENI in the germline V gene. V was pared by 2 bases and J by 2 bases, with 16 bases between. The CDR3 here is CASSPTGVGGTYEQYF. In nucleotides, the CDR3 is TGTGCCAGCTCACCAACGGGGGTCGGCGGGACCTACGAGCAGTACTTC.

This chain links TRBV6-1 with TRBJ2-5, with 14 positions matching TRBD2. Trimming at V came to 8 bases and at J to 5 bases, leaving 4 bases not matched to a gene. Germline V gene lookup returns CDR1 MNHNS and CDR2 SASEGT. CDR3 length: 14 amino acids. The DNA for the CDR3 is TGTGCCAGCTCGACTAGCGGGAGGGTCGAGACCCAGTACTTC. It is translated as CASSTSGRVETQYF.

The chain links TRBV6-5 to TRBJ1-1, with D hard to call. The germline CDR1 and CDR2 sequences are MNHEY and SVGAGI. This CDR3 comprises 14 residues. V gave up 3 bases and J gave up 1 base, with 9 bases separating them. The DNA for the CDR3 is TGTGCCAGCAGTTATCGGGGATCGAACACTGAAGCTTTCTTT. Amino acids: CASSYRGSNTEAFF.